The source of this T cell receptor beta chain is a study of beta chain features in type 1 diabetes (dated by TCRdb to the late 2010s). Regarding the research as a whole: Patients and healthy donors did not differ in mean age, gender distribution, total cell number or subset yield. Across all samples, fewer than 130 million sorted cells were examined, and cell number per subset correlated strongly with RNA yield. The study compared the TCRB repertoires of sorted circulating CD4+ T cell subsets in recently diagnosed type 1 diabetes patients with those in matched healthy donors. Regulatory and stem cell-like memory subsets were obtained from only 8 patients and roughly 8 healthy donors, while naive and central memory subsets were obtained from all 28 donors.

Of note for this clone: No antigen is known for it. It has no much larger one-base neighbor in the sample; base qualities were not kept.

Reading from cysteine to phenylalanine, the CDR3 counts 14 amino acids. The DNA shown is the 42-base CDR3, in frame from base 1. At the junction V is shortened by 5 bases and J by 5 bases, with 17 bases in between. The germline V gene (reference sequence) yields SGHNT for CDR1 and YYREEE for CDR2. The entire isolated RNA was reverse transcribed using the High Capacity cDNA Reverse Transcription Kit, and thus expressed TCRB transcripts were sequenced. Stem cell-like memory T cell samples underwent survey-depth immunoSEQ sequencing, averaging about 1 million total reads per sample. After sorted cells were lysed in RLT buffer, RNA was extracted with DNase-treated RNeasy Micro or Mini kits, with the choice depending on cell number. Each cell subset was processed on its own to prevent cross-contamination, while patient and healthy donor samples were processed together. The immunoSEQ multiplex PCR was used to amplify TCRB sequences from cDNA, generating 87-bp fragments that spanned the CDR3 region. Sequencing of the amplicons was performed on the Illumina HiSeq platform. For the original study's pipeline: Synthetic template baselines were used to correct PCR bias computationally, reads within Hamming distance 2 were collapsed together, and singletons that could not be merged were discarded. Reads were aligned to IMGT to assign V, D and J genes, CDR3 length, and insertions or deletions at six rearrangement sites. Within each subset, clonotype counts were normalized to sorted cell number, and only after that were true diversity and Gini coefficients computed with the tcR R package. The overlap coefficient, calculated on TCRB nucleotide sequences, was used to measure repertoire sharing. The immuneACCESS repertoire file appears here via TCRdb, limited to in-frame rearrangements. These files lack a portion of the clones; in checked studies, under half of the deficit traces to unresolved V genes, and the cause of the others is not known. V and J calls plus clone size are reproduced from that table; the DNA served to infer D and trimming. The table for this sample lists 15,000 to 20,000 clones; around 50% of them were counted only once. The top ten hold approximately 0.42% of the sample.

From each donor, a single peripheral blood sample of approximately 120 mL on average was drawn into heparinised tubes. Naive, central memory, regulatory and stem cell-like memory CD4+ T cells were sorted on a BD FACSAria II using a panel including CD45RO, CCR7, CD25, CD127, CD95 and CD27. A purity above 95% was achieved for all sorted populations. PBMCs were isolated immediately by Lymphoprep density gradient centrifugation and stained directly without culture. To minimize batch effects, samples were stained and sorted in pairs, one healthy donor with one patient per experiment. Beyond this particular receptor, the publication reports: HLA sub-analyses involved small numbers of individuals, so any influence of HLA type on TCRB rearrangement remained unresolved. Patients with type 1 diabetes made fewer insertions and deleted more nucleotides at VDJ recombination sites, implying thymic rearrangement abnormalities. PCR may preferentially amplify shorter templates, but because patient and control samples were amplified and corrected together, any resulting skew would affect both groups equally. The naive, central memory and regulatory TCRB repertoires appeared to resemble one another more closely among patients than among healthy donors. In all four CD4+ subsets, TCRB CDR3 length was moderately but significantly shorter in type 1 diabetes patients. Because cDNA rather than genomic DNA was sequenced, highly expressing activated cells could have been over-represented, although no difference in activation and CD3 levels was found between groups.

This TCR came from a man aged 18 to 35 in good health. Sample: stem cell memory CD4+ T cells from blood. The cell subset or site label corresponds to: stem cell-like memory CD4+ T cells. Recombination linked TRBV5-4 to TRBJ2-7, with TRBD2 perhaps the D gene, on 7 matching bases. The DNA is as follows: TGTGCCAGCAGGACCACGGGGGGCGGAAACGAGCAGTACTTC. This codes for CASRTTGGGNEQYF.